The entry below describes one T cell receptor beta chain. This entry comes from a study of blood T cell repertoires in COVID-19. Assay: immunoSEQ multiplex PCR; the TCRdb copy retains only in-frame clones and omits some. The sample has approximately 65,000 clones; less than 85% are singletons. The CDR3 covers 15 residues. V was cut by 3 bases and J by 4 bases, with 13 bases left in between. The germline gives CDR1 LNHDA, CDR2 SQIVND (reference sequence). The sample comprised peripheral blood. The clonotype was recovered from a man between 60 and 75 years old with acute or convalescent COVID-19. The chain combines TRBV19 with TRBJ1-3; a weak D match, TRBD1 (6 bases). The CDR3 reads CASSIRGAGGNTIYF. For the CDR3, the DNA is TGTGCCAGTAGTATCAGGGGCGCCGGGGGAAACACCATATATTTT.